The clone carrying this TCR beta chain has at least ten counts. Its antigen is still unknown. The germline gives CDR1 MDHEN, CDR2 SYDVKM. CDR3 size: 14 residues. Germline trimming cut 5 bases from V and 4 bases from J; bases unmatched to any gene: 5. TCRbeta library construction was performed incorporating unique molecular identifiers. TCRdb reprocessed the PCR reads with MiXCR, giving one entry per CDR3 protein. This table has a few hundred thousand distinct CDR3 sequences, roughly 6.6% appearing once. The entry originates in a study of T-cell reconstitution after alpha-beta-depleted transplantation in children. Study results and caveats: A year had passed since transplant, and T-cell counts and diversity by then came mostly from newly produced T cells. Surviving recipient T cells and thymic progenitors underlay high day-60 TCRbeta diversity in some patients. By about two months after transplant, alpha-beta T cells reportedly arose from several hundred graft clones that had expanded.

The material sequenced was PBMCs, taken before TCRalphabeta/CD19-depleted stem cell transplant. The receptor's source is a boy aged 2 to 10 with acute lymphoblastic leukemia, due to receive a stem cell transplant. The V gene is TRBV28, the J gene TRBJ2-7, with TRBD1 identical over 10 bases. The CDR3 DNA reads TGTGCCAGCAGTACCCCGGGACAGGGGTACGAGCAGTACTTC. It specifies CASSTPGQGYEQYF.